The clone carrying this TCR beta chain turned up a few times. The data originate from a study of Ad26.COV2.S vaccination and SARS-CoV-2 variants. Across the study: Donor participated within the Ad26.COV2.S arm of the COV1001 trial.

The assay was immunoSEQ multiplex PCR, and TCRdb's table has in-frame clones only and misses some. The sample consists of some 520,000 clones, approximately 90% of them appearing once. Treatment denoted: around 19 received Ad26.COV2.S at low or high dose, single or two shots; about five received placebo; per-sample allocation not given. Samples came from day 63 after the first vaccine or placebo injection. The germline gives CDR1 SNHLY, CDR2 FYNNEI. Trimming removed 6 bases from V and 3 bases from J, with 21 bases in between. CDR3 length: 16 residues. This chain joins TRBV2 and TRBJ2-7; D unclear. This specimen was peripheral blood, taken in a trial of Ad26.COV2.S vaccine versus placebo. The origin of this receptor is a person between 18 and 60 years old who received the Ad26.COV2.S COVID-19 vaccine or a placebo. As DNA, the CDR3 is TGTGCCAGCAGCCCCGATCTCTTTGATAGCTACTACGAGCAGTACTTC. Protein product: CASSPDLFDSYYEQYF.